Following are 32 T cell receptor beta chains from one sample sequenced in a study of T cells in Graves' hyperthyroidism and ophthalmopathy (dated by TCRdb to the late 2010s). Libraries were prepared through multiplex PCR. Sequencing was performed on an Illumina HiSeq 2000. TCR beta CDR3 regions were amplified from RNA transcripts. A first-round RT-PCR of the TCR CDR3 used the HTBI primer set with the Qiagen OneStep RT-PCR kit. The public reads were reprocessed in TCRdb via fastp at Q25 and MiXCR, keeping in-frame beta chains. Each CDR3 protein appears once, grouped with its most common genes and DNA. The sample has roughly 500,000 distinct CDR3 sequences on record, over 35% of them singletons. About two fifths of the sample belongs to the ten largest clones. Input material: peripheral blood or thyroid tissue (not recorded which). These receptors all come from an adult woman with Graves' disease, either hyperthyroidism or ophthalmopathy (not recorded which).

Only a few counts were recorded for this clonotype. V is TRBV6-2 or TRBV6-3 and J is TRBJ2-7, with 8 bases that match TRBD1. V shed 8 bases and J 4 bases; nucleotides not matched to a gene: 10. CDR3 length: 14 amino acids. The germline V gene encodes CDR1 MNHEY and CDR2 SVGEGT. The CDR3: CASYPRQGLYEQYF. The DNA for the CDR3 is TGTGCCAGCTACCCAAGACAGGGGCTTTACGAGCAGTACTTC.

CDR3 nucleotides: TGTGCCAGCACCTCCCTCCAAGAGACCCAGTACTTC. This translates into CASTSLQETQYF. V gene TRBV2 combines with J gene TRBJ2-5; D gene ambiguous. V was shortened by 7 bases and J by 1 base, with 7 bases between the two germline ends. Germline values: CDR1 SNHLY, CDR2 FYNNEI. This CDR3 has 12 amino acids.

This clonotype was counted ten times or more. The CDR3 DNA sequence: TGTGCCAGCAGCCGAACTAGCGGGGTAACAACCGGGGAGCTGTTTTTT. Protein: CASSRTSGVTTGELFF. The chain carries TRBV7-2 and TRBJ2-2; 10 bases map to TRBD2. With 5 bases clipped from V and 5 bases from J, the junction kept 8 bases outside the gene matches. The CDR3 consists of 16 residues. Germline assignment: CDR1 SGHTA and CDR2 FQGNSA.

This clonotype showed up just once. The gene calls are TRBV25-1 and TRBJ2-7, with 7 bases lining up with TRBD1. CDR3 size: 12 residues. Per the germline V gene, CDR1 is MGHDK and CDR2 is SYGVNS. V was clipped by 11 bases and J by 5 bases; unmatched bases: 9. CDR3 in amino acids: CAGNTGDNEQYF. CDR3 in DNA: TGTGCCGGCAATACAGGGGATAACGAGCAGTACTTC.

The rearrangement joins TRBV18 to TRBJ1-1, with a weak D call TRBD1 (6 bases). Germline V gene sequence: CDR1 KGHSH, CDR2 LQKENI. V was shortened by 3 bases and J by 4 bases, with 12 bases between the two germline ends. This CDR3 region has 14 residues. CDR3 nucleotides: TGTGCCAGCTCACCGCAGGGGATGGGCACTGAAGCTTTCTTT. Translation: CASSPQGMGTEAFF.

The chain uses TRBV7-6 and TRBJ2-2; D is unclear. The germline V gene has CDR1 SGHVS and CDR2 FNYEAQ. This CDR3 spans 13 amino acids. V lost 5 bases and J lost 5, with 9 bases in between. DNA of the CDR3: TGTGCCAGCAGCACGAGTTGGACCGGGGAGCTGTTTTTT. This encodes CASSTSWTGELFF. Full variable domain (missing parts from reference TRBV7-6 and TRBJ2-2): GAGVSQSPRYKVTKRGQDVALRCDPISGHVSLYWYRQALGQGPEFLTYFNYEAQQDKSGLPNDRFSAERPEGSISTLTIQRTEQRDSAMYRCASSTSWTGELFFGEGSRLTVL.

This clonotype was seen repeatedly, ten times or more. The chain joins TRBV7-9 to TRBJ2-2, with 9 bases aligning to TRBD2. Per the germline V gene, CDR1 is SEHNR and CDR2 is FQNEAQ (reference sequence). The CDR3 totals 18 residues. Trimming removed 1 base from V and 5 bases from J; junction bases left unmatched: 11. The CDR3 here is CASSLEGGRARGTGELFF. CDR3 nucleotide sequence: TGTGCCAGCAGCTTAGAAGGCGGGAGGGCCCGAGGAACCGGGGAGCTGTTTTTT.

The rearrangement links TRBV10-3 to TRBJ2-7; D is unclear. Germline assignment: CDR1 ENHRY and CDR2 SYGVKD. The CDR3 length is 15 residues. V was cut by 2 bases and J by 2 bases, with 13 bases left in between. The CDR3 nucleotides read TGTGCCATCAGTGAGCCGGGTAGGGTCGCCTACGAGCAGTACTTC. It specifies CAISEPGRVAYEQYF.

The chain joins TRBV10-3 to TRBJ1-5; D gene unclear. CDR1 is ENHRY and CDR2 is SYGVKD in the germline V gene. CDR3 length: 13 residues. Trimming took 7 bases from V and 3 from J, leaving 10 bases between them. As DNA, the CDR3 is TGTGCCATCAACGGAGGGCCCAATCAGCCCCAGCATTTT. Translation gives CAINGGPNQPQHF.

This clonotype was recorded many times. The V and J genes are TRBV5-1 and TRBJ1-2; 10 bases map to TRBD1. The CDR3 spans 15 residues. The germline gives CDR1 SGHRS, CDR2 YFSETQ. V was pared by 0 bases and J by 8 bases, with 7 bases of the junction left unmatched. The CDR3 loop is CASSLVRDRGYGYTF. CDR3 sequence (DNA): TGCGCCAGCAGCTTGGTCCGGGACAGGGGCTACGGCTACACCTTC.

The V call is TRBV7-2, the J call TRBJ1-1; possibly TRBD1 for D (5 bases). Trimming stripped 5 bases from V and 1 base from J, with 23 bases between. The CDR3 extends over 18 amino acids. Germline lookup yields CDR1 SGHTA and CDR2 FQGNSA. The CDR3 DNA reads as TGTGCCAGCAGCAACCGTCTCCGGGGGTACGGACCGAACACTGAAGCTTTCTTT. Translated: CASSNRLRGYGPNTEAFF.

The chain links TRBV2 to TRBJ2-5, with D perhaps matching TRBD2 (6 bases). CDR1 SNHLY and CDR2 FYNNEI come from the germline V gene. The length of the CDR3 is 15 residues. The V end lost 2 bases, the J end lost 3 bases, and 13 bases lay between the germline ends. Here the CDR3 DNA reads TGTGCCAGCAGTGAACTCGGGGGAGTGGAAGAGACCCAGTACTTC. Amino acids: CASSELGGVEETQYF.

The chain joins TRBV14 to TRBJ1-3; 7 nucleotides agree with TRBD1. V dropped 4 bases and J dropped 8; count of bases not matched to a gene: 11. Germline V gene data show CDR1 as SGHDN and CDR2 as FVKESK. CDR3 length: 15 amino acids. CDR3: CASSPRGTDGYTIYF. CDR3 bases: TGTGCCAGCAGCCCACGCGGGACAGATGGCTACACCATATATTTT.

In this sample, this clonotype turned up many times. The chain couples TRBV10-1 to TRBJ2-2; D unresolved. Between the trimmed V and J ends, which lost 0 bases and 2 bases, there was a span of 1 base. This CDR3 spans 13 amino acids. The germline CDR1 and CDR2 sequences are WNHNN and SYGVQD (reference sequence). The CDR3 spells CASSESNTGELFF. The CDR3 coding sequence is TGCGCCAGCAGTGAGTCTAACACCGGGGAGCTGTTTTTT.

This clonotype was recorded at least ten times. The CDR3 DNA sequence: TGTGCCAGTAGTATTGTGGGGAATTCGAACACCGGGGAGCTGTTTTTT. The encoded protein is CASSIVGNSNTGELFF. The V call is TRBV19, the J call TRBJ2-2; D not certain. This CDR3 has 16 amino acids. CDR1 is LNHDA and CDR2 is SQIVND in the germline V gene (reference sequence). With 3 bases removed from V and 0 bases from J, the gap between germline ends came to 11 bases.

This clonotype has ten or more counts. J is TRBJ2-2 and V is TRBV7-6, with D maybe TRBD1 (6 bases). Between the trimmed V and J ends, which lost 3 bases and 5 bases, there was a span of 19 bases. This CDR3 region has 17 residues. The germline V gene has CDR1 SGHVS and CDR2 FNYEAQ. In nucleotides, the CDR3 is TGTGCCAGCAGCTTGTTTTCGAGGGGGTCCGGAACCGGGGAGCTGTTTTTT. It specifies CASSLFSRGSGTGELFF.

This clonotype was seen ten or more times. The chain employs TRBV10-2 and TRBJ1-3; D unclear. The CDR3 sequence is 15 residues long. The ends were cut back, 4 bases at V and 1 base at J, with 11 bases in the middle. The germline gives CDR1 WSHSY, CDR2 SAAADI. The CDR3 is CASSVWLTSGNTIYF. The CDR3 nucleotides read TGCGCCAGCAGTGTTTGGCTAACTTCTGGAAACACCATATATTTT.

There are many counts of this clonotype. The rearrangement links TRBV12-3 or TRBV12-4 to TRBJ1-2, with D hard to call. V was clipped by 5 bases and J by 7 bases, with 14 bases between them. The CDR3 length is 13 residues. This chain's CDR3 is CASSVREQAGYTF. For the CDR3, the DNA is TGTGCCAGCAGTGTTCGGGAGCAGGCTGGCTACACCTTC.

The gene calls are TRBV7-9 and TRBJ1-6; a weak D match, TRBD1 (5 bases). This CDR3 comprises 13 residues. Trimming stripped 7 bases from V and 9 bases from J, with 13 bases between. Germline V gives CDR1 SEHNR, CDR2 FQNEAQ (reference sequence). The CDR3 DNA sequence: TGTGCCAGCATGGAGGGGTCGGTTTCACCCCTCCACTTT. This gives the protein CASMEGSVSPLHF.

Many counts were recorded for this clonotype. The V and J genes are TRBV7-2 and TRBJ2-7; D might be TRBD1 (6 bases). Germline CDR1 is SGHTA and CDR2 is FQGNSA. V lost 0 bases and J 5 bases, leaving 11 bases between the germline ends. This CDR3 spans 14 amino acids. The CDR3: CASSLAQGSNEQYF. CDR3 DNA sequence: TGTGCCAGCAGCTTAGCACAGGGTTCCAACGAGCAGTACTTC.

This chain links TRBV10-3 with TRBJ1-1, with 7 bases fitting TRBD1. The CDR3 covers 14 residues. V was pared by 6 bases and J by 1 base, with 5 bases of the junction left unmatched. Germline V lookup: CDR1 ENHRY, CDR2 SYGVKD. CDR3 in DNA: TGTGCCATCAGAGGACAGGCGTCGAACACTGAAGCTTTCTTT. Its translation is CAIRGQASNTEAFF.

This chain uses TRBV9 with TRBJ1-1; TRBD1 is a possible D gene (6 bases). Trimming removed 4 bases from V and 0 bases from J, with 13 bases in between. This CDR3 has 15 residues. Germline CDR1 SGDLS, CDR2 YYNGEE. The CDR3 DNA follows: TGTGCCAGCAGCCCCCGGACAGCCGTGAACACTGAAGCTTTCTTT. It is translated as CASSPRTAVNTEAFF.

This chain connects TRBV12-3 or TRBV12-4 to TRBJ2-2; the D gene is possibly TRBD1 (5 bases). CDR3 size: 13 residues. The CDR3 nucleotides are TGTGCTAGTGGTTTGGGGCAAGGCGGGGAGCTGTTTTTT. Amino acids: CASGLGQGGELFF.

CDR3 sequence reads: CASSFSGGSYEQYF. CDR3 nucleotide sequence: TGTGCCAGCAGTTTCTCCGGAGGCTCCTACGAGCAGTACTTC. The chain employs TRBV27 and TRBJ2-7; D is possibly TRBD2 (5 bases). The CDR3 totals 14 residues. Per germline, CDR1 MNHEY and CDR2 SMNVEV (reference sequence). The V end was cut by 3 bases, the J end by 0 bases, with 9 bases between.

This chain connects TRBV7-2 to TRBJ2-5; 8 nucleotides line up with TRBD2. Germline V lookup: CDR1 SGHTA, CDR2 FQGNSA. V gave up 4 bases and J gave up 5 bases; unmatched junction bases: 9. CDR3 length: 15 amino acids. The CDR3 protein is CASSSGTRSVETQYF. CDR3 DNA sequence: TGTGCCAGCAGCTCCGGGACTAGGTCTGTGGAGACCCAGTACTTC.

This chain joins TRBV20-1 and TRBJ1-4, with D perhaps TRBD1 (5 bases). The CDR3 length is 14 residues. Germline V CDR1 and CDR2: DFQATT, SNEGSKA (reference sequence). Between the trimmed V and J ends, which lost 3 bases and 0 bases, there was a span of 8 bases. The CDR3 protein is CSARRGATNEKLFF. The CDR3 DNA is TGCAGTGCTAGGAGGGGAGCAACTAATGAAAAACTGTTTTTT.

CDR3 sequence: CASSQDTDRAPYF. The CDR3 DNA is TGCGCCAGCAGCCAAGACACCGACCGAGCTCCGTACTTC. V is TRBV4-1 and J is TRBJ2-7; D is uncertain. Germline lookup yields CDR1 MGHRA and CDR2 YSYEKL. The CDR3 loop spans 13 amino acids. V gave up 0 bases and J gave up 12 bases, with 15 bases separating them.

In nucleotides, the CDR3 is TGTGCCACCAGCAGAATTAGCGGGATCAACGAGCAGTACTTC. This codes for CATSRISGINEQYF. V usage is TRBV15 and J usage is TRBJ2-7; 8 bases line up with TRBD2. Germline V gene data show CDR1 as LNHNV and CDR2 as YYDKDF (reference sequence). Trimming took 2 bases from V and 5 from J; bases not matched to a gene: 5. The CDR3 loop spans 14 amino acids. The entire variable domain, with the rest obtained from reference TRBV15 and TRBJ2-7, is as follows: DAMVIQNPRYQVTQFGKPVTLSCSQTLNHNVMYWYQQKSSQAPKLLFHYYDKDFNNEADTPDNFQSRRPNTSFCFLDIRSPGLGDTAMYLCATSRISGINEQYFGPGTRLTVT.

This chain connects TRBV5-1 to TRBJ1-2; no clear D. The CDR3 contains 14 residues. V lost 0 bases and J 0 bases, leaving 6 bases between the germline ends. Germline V gene lookup returns CDR1 SGHRS and CDR2 YFSETQ. CDR3 sequence reads: CASSLGETNYGYTF. The CDR3 DNA is TGCGCCAGCAGCTTGGGGGAGACTAACTATGGCTACACCTTC.

The gene calls are TRBV15 and TRBJ2-5; the D gene is possibly TRBD2 (5 bases). Germline V lookup: CDR1 LNHNV, CDR2 YYDKDF (reference sequence). Trimming removed 3 bases from V and 4 bases from J, with 9 bases in between. The CDR3 contains 13 residues. The CDR3 reads CATSRGDRETQYF. The CDR3 DNA follows: TGTGCCACCAGCAGGGGAGATAGAGAGACCCAGTACTTC.

This clonotype was detected only a few times. V and J are TRBV19 and TRBJ1-4, with a weak D call TRBD1 (5 bases). The CDR3 has 13 residues. CDR1 is LNHDA, CDR2 SQIVND, per germline (reference sequence). The V gene lost 3 bases and the J gene lost 8 bases, with 10 bases spanning the gap. DNA of the CDR3: TGTGCCAGTAGTATCCGGGACTCGGAAAAACTGTTTTTT. Amino acids: CASSIRDSEKLFF.

The chain uses TRBV10-3 and TRBJ2-6, with TRBD1 matching over 8 bases. This CDR3 has 16 residues. Trimming took 2 bases from V and 2 from J; bases not matched to a gene: 2. In germline, CDR1 is ENHRY, CDR2 SYGVKD. CDR3 in amino acids: CAISEPDRAGANVLTF. DNA of the CDR3: TGTGCCATCAGTGAGCCGGACAGGGCTGGGGCCAACGTCCTGACTTTC.